This T cell receptor beta chain emerged from a study of cytomegalovirus exposure and HLA in healthy donors. Across the whole study: T cells numbering around 180 million yielded more than 100 million unique TCR beta sequences in an earlier analysis. Study-level findings and limits: In a later analysis, parvovirus B19, influenza, CMV and Epstein-Barr virus appeared linked to several top co-occurrence clusters. The likely explanation for a cluster of highly shared sequence variants was sequencing artifact.

Regarding donors, all were healthy bone marrow donors. The PCR had 60 Vbeta and 13 Jbeta primers. Profiled with immunoSEQ multiplex PCR; TCRdb holds only in-frame clones, not every one. The table has about 180,000 clones, approximately 72% seen once. This CDR3 region has 13 residues. V dropped 5 bases and J dropped 8 bases, with 12 bases sitting between them. Germline V CDR1 and CDR2: PRHDT, FYEKMQ (reference sequence). Turning to this clone: What it recognizes is unknown.

The chain has TRBV13 and TRBJ1-4; D not certain. Material: PBMCs. The clonotype originates from a human donor in good health. The CDR3 reads CASSGGVAEKLFF. For the CDR3, the DNA is TGTGCCAGCAGCGGAGGCGTCGCGGAAAAACTGTTTTTT.